The clone carrying this T cell receptor (beta chain) was detected only once. Its antigen is still unknown. This entry comes from a study of T cell responses to AZD1222 COVID-19 vaccine. General study findings and limits: Donors, mostly white British, included more females; clonal diversity was possibly underestimated. Nearly half of spike-specific TCRs reportedly go after variant regions that carry no mutations. It was only after the peak T cell response that any repertoires were sampled.

Sequenced by immunoSEQ multiplex PCR; TCRdb stores in-frame clones only, minus some. The data show roughly 150,000 clones, with about 90% seen just once and around 5.4% held by the top ten. The CDR3 extends over 15 amino acids. V was clipped by 5 bases and J by 3 bases, with 17 bases between them. CDR1 and CDR2 (germline): SEHNR, FQNEAQ (reference sequence). Sequences were derived from peripheral blood, sampled on day 0 of AZD1222 vaccination. The clonotype was recovered from an adult in good health. V and J are TRBV7-9 and TRBJ2-7; D might be TRBD1 (5 bases). CDR3 coding DNA: TGTGCCAGCAGCCCAGGGTCCTCAATCGACTACGAGCAGTACTTC. Its translation: CASSPGSSIDYEQYF. Supplemented by reference TRBV7-9 and TRBJ2-7, the full variable domain reads DTGVSQNPRHKITKRGQNVTFRCDPISEHNRLYWYRQTLGQGPEFLTYFQNEAQLEKSRLLSDRFSAERPKGSFSTLEIQRTEQGDSAMYLCASSPGSSIDYEQYFGPGTRLTVT.